Below are 8 T cell receptor beta chains sequenced from a single sample in a study of blood T cell repertoires in COVID-19. Clones were sequenced by immunoSEQ multiplex PCR, and TCRdb holds only the in-frame ones, with some missing. The sample holds 85,000 to 110,000 clones, about 86% seen once. Source material: peripheral blood. Receptors originate from a human donor in a cohort sampled during active COVID-19.

The V call is TRBV5-1, the J call TRBJ2-2; 8 bases are shared with TRBD2. Germline lookup yields CDR1 SGHRS and CDR2 YFSETQ. Trimming took 5 bases from V and 4 from J; bases not matched to a gene: 7. The CDR3 loop spans 15 amino acids. CDR3 sequence (DNA): TGCGCCAGCAGATCCGGGGGGGAGAGCACCGGGGAGCTGTTTTTT. Residues: CASRSGGESTGELFF.

The rearrangement links TRBV6-5 to TRBJ2-7; 7 nucleotides line up with TRBD2. After removal of 6 bases from V and 7 bases from J, the junction contained 9 bases not matched to a gene. This CDR3 has 13 amino acids. Germline CDR1 is MNHEY and CDR2 is SVGAGI. The CDR3 is CASSPLQRGEQYF. The CDR3 DNA is TGTGCCAGCAGCCCCCTCCAGCGGGGTGAGCAGTACTTC.

V is TRBV9 and J is TRBJ1-5; TRBD1 matches 7 bases. CDR3 length equals 14 residues. The V segment lost 0 bases and the J segment 5 bases; nucleotides outside the gene matches: 2. CDR1 and CDR2 from the germline V gene are SGDLS and YYNGEE. The CDR3 coding sequence is TGTGCCAGCAGCGTAGGACAGGGTGATCAGCCCCAGCATTTT. This encodes CASSVGQGDQPQHF.

V is TRBV7-9 and J is TRBJ1-2, with D maybe TRBD1 (5 bases). This CDR3 comprises 14 residues. V was cut by 6 bases and J by 2 bases, with 13 bases left in between. The germline gives CDR1 SEHNR, CDR2 FQNEAQ (reference sequence). The CDR3 protein is CASSKREGNYGYTF. CDR3 nucleotides: TGTGCCAGCAGTAAGAGGGAGGGGAACTATGGCTACACCTTC.

The chain is built from TRBV19 and TRBJ2-1; D not resolved. The length of the CDR3 is 15 residues. Between the trimmed V and J ends, which lost 4 bases and 0 bases, there was a span of 10 bases. Germline assignment: CDR1 LNHDA and CDR2 SQIVND (reference sequence). CDR3 region: CASSNHRSSYNEQFF. Here the CDR3 DNA reads TGTGCCAGTAGTAACCACAGATCCTCCTACAATGAGCAGTTCTTC.

This clone has just one count. J is TRBJ2-5 and V is TRBV20-1; 11 bases fit TRBD2. Looked up from germline, CDR1 is DFQATT and CDR2 is SNEGSKA (reference sequence). The junction had 10 bases not matched to a gene; V was cut back by 3 bases and J by 4 bases. CDR3 length: 16 amino acids. In DNA, the CDR3 is TGCAGTGCTAGTCCCATAGCGGGAGGGCCGGGAGAGACCCAGTACTTC. This codes for CSASPIAGGPGETQYF.

The chain is built from TRBV7-3 and TRBJ1-6; D is ambiguous. The CDR3 length is 13 residues. CDR1 and CDR2 from the germline V gene are SGHTA and FQGTGA. Trimming took 4 bases from V and 7 from J, leaving 8 bases between them. The CDR3 sequence: CASSSGSNSPLHF. Written as DNA, the CDR3 is TGTGCCAGCAGCTCGGGATCGAATTCACCCCTCCACTTT.

The rearrangement links TRBV9 to TRBJ2-7, with TRBD2 matching 14 bases. The CDR3 runs 14 residues. Germline V lookup: CDR1 SGDLS, CDR2 YYNGEE. Trimming removed 6 bases from V and 7 bases from J; junction bases left unmatched: 6. CDR3 region: CASTVGLAGGEQYF. In DNA, the CDR3 is TGTGCCAGCACGGTCGGACTAGCGGGAGGTGAGCAGTACTTC. Using reference TRBV9 and TRBJ2-7 for the parts outside the CDR3, the full variable domain is DSGVTQTPKHLITATGQRVTLRCSPRSGDLSVYWYQQSLDQGLQFLIQYYNGEERAKGNILERFSAQQFPDLHSELNLSSLELGDSALYFCASTVGLAGGEQYFGPGTRLTVT.